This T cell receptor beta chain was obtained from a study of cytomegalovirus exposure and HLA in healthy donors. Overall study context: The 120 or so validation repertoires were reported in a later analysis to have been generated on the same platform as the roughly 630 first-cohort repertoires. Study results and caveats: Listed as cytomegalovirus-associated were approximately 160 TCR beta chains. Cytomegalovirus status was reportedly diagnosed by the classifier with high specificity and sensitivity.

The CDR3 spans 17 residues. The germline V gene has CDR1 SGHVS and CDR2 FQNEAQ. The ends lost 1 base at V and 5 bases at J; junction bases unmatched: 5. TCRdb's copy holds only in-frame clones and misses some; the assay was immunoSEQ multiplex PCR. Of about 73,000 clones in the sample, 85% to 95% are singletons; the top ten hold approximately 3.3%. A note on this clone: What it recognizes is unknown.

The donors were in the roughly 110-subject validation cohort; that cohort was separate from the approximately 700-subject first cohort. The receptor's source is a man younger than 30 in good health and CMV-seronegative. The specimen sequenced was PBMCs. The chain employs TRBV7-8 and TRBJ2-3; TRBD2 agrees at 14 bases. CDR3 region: CASSLGLAGGPGDTQYF. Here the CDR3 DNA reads TGTGCCAGCAGCTTAGGACTAGCGGGGGGGCCGGGAGATACGCAGTATTTT.